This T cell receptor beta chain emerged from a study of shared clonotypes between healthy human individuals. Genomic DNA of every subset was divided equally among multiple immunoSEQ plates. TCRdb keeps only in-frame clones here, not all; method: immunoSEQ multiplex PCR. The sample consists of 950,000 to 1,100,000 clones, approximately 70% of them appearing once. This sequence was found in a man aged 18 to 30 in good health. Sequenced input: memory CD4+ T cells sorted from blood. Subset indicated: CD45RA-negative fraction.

CDR3 region: CASTEGAGTGSGEQFF. The CDR3 DNA sequence: TGTGCCAGTACCGAGGGGGCCGGGACAGGGAGTGGTGAGCAGTTCTTC. This chain uses TRBV19 with TRBJ2-1, with 9 bases fitting TRBD1. Germline CDR1 reads LNHDA; CDR2 reads SQIVND (reference sequence). CDR3 length: 16 residues. The V and J ends lost 7 bases and 9 bases, in that order; junction bases with no gene match: 16. Supplemented by reference TRBV19 and TRBJ2-1, the full variable domain reads DGGITQSPKYLFRKEGQNVTLSCEQNLNHDAMYWYRQDPGQGLRLIYYSQIVNDFQKGDIAEGYSVSREKKESFPLTVTSAQKNPTAFYLCASTEGAGTGSGEQFFGPGTRLTVL.